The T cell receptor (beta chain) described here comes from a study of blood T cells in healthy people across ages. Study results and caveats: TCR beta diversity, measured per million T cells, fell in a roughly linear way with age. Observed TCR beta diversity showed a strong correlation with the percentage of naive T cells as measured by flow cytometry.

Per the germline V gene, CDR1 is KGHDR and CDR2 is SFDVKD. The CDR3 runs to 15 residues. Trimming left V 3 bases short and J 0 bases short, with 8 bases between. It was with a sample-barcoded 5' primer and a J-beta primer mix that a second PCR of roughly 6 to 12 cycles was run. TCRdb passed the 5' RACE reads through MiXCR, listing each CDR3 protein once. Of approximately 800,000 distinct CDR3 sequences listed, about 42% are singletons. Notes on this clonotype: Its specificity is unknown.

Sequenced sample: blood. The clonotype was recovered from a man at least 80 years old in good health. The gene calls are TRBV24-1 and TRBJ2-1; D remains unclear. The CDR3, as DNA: TGTGCCACCAGTGATAAGCGTATCTCCTACAATGAGCAGTTCTTC. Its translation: CATSDKRISYNEQFF.